This TCR beta chain was captured in a study of blood T cells in healthy people across ages (dated by TCRdb to the mid-2010s). For the study in its entirety: Template switching captured roughly one uniquely barcoded TCR beta cDNA molecule per two T cells in model experiments. The donors were split into four age groups: young (average around 16 years), middle-aged (39), aged (62) and long-lived (roughly 77). To avoid experimental bias, donors of different ages were randomly spread across the sequencing lanes. Two additional independent replicas of 1 million unique cDNA reads from the same blood draw were analyzed for two donors (one aged 18 to 30 and one aged 80 or older). To track age-related changes in TCR beta repertoire diversity, the study relied on deep sequencing normalized with unique cDNA molecular identifiers. Study-wide conclusions, independent of this receptor: The percentage of naive T cells measured by flow cytometry correlated strongly with observed TCR beta diversity. Because the CMV infection status of the donors was unknown, age-related changes in expanded clonotypes may potentially have been confounded. As age increased, observed TCR beta diversity per million T cells dropped in a roughly linear way, and a significant reduction was already evident by age 40. Conclusive comparison of naive and antigen-experienced compartments was prevented by the profiling of bulk unsorted PBMCs. Compared with the aged group, the long-lived group had more naive CD4+ T cells, fewer expanded clones and increased TCR diversity, a pattern suggesting age selection. Estimates of total diversity based on one million sequenced T cells were considered lower bounds and underestimates.

Libraries were made using 5' RACE. TCRdb names Illumina HiSeq 2500 as the instrument used. The second PCR ran for roughly 6 to 11 cycles and used a J-beta primer mix along with a sample-barcoded 5' primer. A unique molecular identifier was introduced onto each TCR beta cDNA molecule by a template-switch 5' adaptor carrying 12 random nucleotides. Each sample yielded at least 3 million CDR3-containing paired-end reads. First-strand cDNA synthesis was performed from all RNA using the Mint cDNA synthesis kit, with priming by a TRBC-specific oligonucleotide. All cDNA was treated with uracil-DNA glycosylase and then went through a first 18-cycle PCR with the universal primers M1SS and BC2_uni_R. In the authors' own workflow: Normalization of each sample was performed by random selection of 1 million high-quality reads, each carrying a distinct molecular identifier. Instead of being binned into consensus sequences, reads with shared molecular identifiers were discarded. CDR3 identification, clonotype clustering and error correction used MiTCR with a Q25 quality threshold and the strictest error-elimination algorithm. Lower-bound total TCR beta diversity was estimated with a nonparametric unseen species model using Euler transformation. TCRdb trimmed public reads at Q25 via fastp, called clones via MiXCR and kept in-frame beta chains. Under each unique CDR3 protein, matching rows form one entry showing the most common genes and DNA. For this entry, the V and J calls and clone size follow TCRdb and not the study's own pipeline. This sample has around 870,000 distinct CDR3 sequences in its table, and 29% of those were observed once. In total, the top ten clones hold 15% to 20% of the sample.

The donors were 40 or so Caucasian individuals from Russia, aged roughly 6 to 90 years, who were systemically healthy. Roughly 9.5 milliliters of peripheral blood were drawn from each donor into EDTA-treated Vacutainer tubes. Ficoll-Paque density-gradient centrifugation was used to isolate PBMCs, with at least 6.5 million per sample. Total RNA was extracted from PBMCs with Trizol reagent, with at least 6 micrograms obtained per sample. The percentages of naive CD45RAhigh/CD27high T cells were determined by flow cytometry on a PBMC aliquot from every donor. This clonotype was recorded at least ten times. It lacks a known antigen. Base qualities were left out, and no much larger clone turns up one base away. The CDR3 runs 15 residues from the cysteine to the phenylalanine. The retained sequence is limited to the CDR3, 45 bases, with the frame set at the first base. The germline V gene (reference sequence) specifies DFQATT as CDR1 and SNEGSKA as CDR2. Here V drops 3 bases and J drops 3 bases, and the junction holds 6 bases not matched to any gene.

Sequencing input: blood. The chain was built from TRBV20-1 and TRBJ2-1, and TRBD1 aligns with 9 junction nucleotides. The sequence derives from a woman over 75 in good health. The CDR3 region has the sequence CSARYGTGFYNEQFF. The DNA sequence is given as TGCAGTGCTAGGTACGGGACAGGGTTCTACAATGAGCAGTTCTTC.